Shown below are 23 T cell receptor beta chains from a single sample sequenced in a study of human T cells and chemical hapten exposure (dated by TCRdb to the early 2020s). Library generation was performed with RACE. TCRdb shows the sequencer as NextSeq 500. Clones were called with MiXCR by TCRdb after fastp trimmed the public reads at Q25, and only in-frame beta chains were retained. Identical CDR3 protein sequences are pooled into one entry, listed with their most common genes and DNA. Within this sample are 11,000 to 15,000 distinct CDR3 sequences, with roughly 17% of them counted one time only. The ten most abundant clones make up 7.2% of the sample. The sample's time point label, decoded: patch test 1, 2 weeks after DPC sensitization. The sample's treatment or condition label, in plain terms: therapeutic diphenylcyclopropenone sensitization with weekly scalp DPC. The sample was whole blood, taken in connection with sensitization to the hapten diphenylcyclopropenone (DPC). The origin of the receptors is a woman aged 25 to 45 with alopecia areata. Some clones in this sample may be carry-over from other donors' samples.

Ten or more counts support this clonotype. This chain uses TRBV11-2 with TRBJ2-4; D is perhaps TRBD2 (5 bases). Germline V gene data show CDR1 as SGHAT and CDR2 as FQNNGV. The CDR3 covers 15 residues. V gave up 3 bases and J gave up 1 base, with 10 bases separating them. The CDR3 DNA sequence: TGTGCCAGCAGCTTCAACGAGGGTGCCAAAAACATTCAGTACTTC. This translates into CASSFNEGAKNIQYF.

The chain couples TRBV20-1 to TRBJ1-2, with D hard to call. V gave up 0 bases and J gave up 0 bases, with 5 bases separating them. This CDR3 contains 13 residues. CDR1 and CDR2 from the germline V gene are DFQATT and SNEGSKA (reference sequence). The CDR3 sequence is CSARDQANYGYTF. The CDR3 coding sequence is TGCAGTGCTAGAGACCAAGCTAACTATGGCTACACCTTC.

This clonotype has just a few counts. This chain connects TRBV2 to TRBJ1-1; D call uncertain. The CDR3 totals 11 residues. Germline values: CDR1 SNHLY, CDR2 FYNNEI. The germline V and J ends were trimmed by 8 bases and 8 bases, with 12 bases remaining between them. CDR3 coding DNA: TGTGCCAGCCCTGACCGGGGAGAAGCTTTCTTT. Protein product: CASPDRGEAFF.

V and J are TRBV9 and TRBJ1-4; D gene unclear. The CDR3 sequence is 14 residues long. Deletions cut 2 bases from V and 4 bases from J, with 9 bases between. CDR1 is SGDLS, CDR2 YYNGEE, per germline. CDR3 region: CASSVREGNEKLFF. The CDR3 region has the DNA TGTGCCAGCAGCGTCCGGGAGGGTAATGAAAAACTGTTTTTT. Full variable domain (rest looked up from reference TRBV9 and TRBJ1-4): DSGVTQTPKHLITATGQRVTLRCSPRSGDLSVYWYQQSLDQGLQFLIQYYNGEERAKGNILERFSAQQFPDLHSELNLSSLELGDSALYFCASSVREGNEKLFFGSGTQLSVL.

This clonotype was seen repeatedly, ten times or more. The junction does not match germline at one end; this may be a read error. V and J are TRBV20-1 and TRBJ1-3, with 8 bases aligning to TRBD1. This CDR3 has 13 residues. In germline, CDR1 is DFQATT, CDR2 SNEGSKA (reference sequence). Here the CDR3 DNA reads TGCAGTGCTAGGACAGGGGATGGAAGCACCATATATTTT. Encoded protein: CSARTGDGSTIYF.

The CDR3 sequence is CASSTKRGVNEQFF. The CDR3 nucleotides are TGTGCCAGCAGCACCAAGCGGGGGGTCAATGAGCAGTTCTTC. This chain links TRBV6-2 or TRBV6-3 with TRBJ2-1; 9 nucleotides line up with TRBD2. Trimming took 6 bases from V and 6 from J; bases not matched to a gene: 6. The CDR3 has 14 residues. Germline loops: CDR1 MNHEY, CDR2 SVGEGT.

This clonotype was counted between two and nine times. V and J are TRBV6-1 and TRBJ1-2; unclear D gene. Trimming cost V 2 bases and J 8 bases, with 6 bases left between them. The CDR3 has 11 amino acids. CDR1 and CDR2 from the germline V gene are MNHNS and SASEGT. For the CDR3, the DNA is TGTGCCAGCAGTGAACAACGAGGCTACACCTTC. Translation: CASSEQRGYTF.

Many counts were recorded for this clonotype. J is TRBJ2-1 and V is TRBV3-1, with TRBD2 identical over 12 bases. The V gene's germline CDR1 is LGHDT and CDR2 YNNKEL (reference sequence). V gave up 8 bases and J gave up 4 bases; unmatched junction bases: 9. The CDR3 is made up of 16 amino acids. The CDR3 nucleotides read TGTGCCAGCGGGAGGCTAGCGGGAGGGTTATACAATGAGCAGTTCTTC. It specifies CASGRLAGGLYNEQFF.

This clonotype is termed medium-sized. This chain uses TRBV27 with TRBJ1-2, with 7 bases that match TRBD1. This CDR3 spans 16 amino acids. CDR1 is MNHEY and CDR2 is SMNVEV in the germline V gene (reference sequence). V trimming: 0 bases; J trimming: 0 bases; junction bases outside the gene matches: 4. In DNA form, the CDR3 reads TGTGCCAGCAGTTTATCGAAAACAGGGGCTAACTATGGCTACACCTTC. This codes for CASSLSKTGANYGYTF.

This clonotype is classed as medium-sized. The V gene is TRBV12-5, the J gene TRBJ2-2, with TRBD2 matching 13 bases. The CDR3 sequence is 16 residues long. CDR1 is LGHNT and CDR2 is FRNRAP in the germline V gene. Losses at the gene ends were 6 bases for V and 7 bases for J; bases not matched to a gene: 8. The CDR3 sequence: CASGRRLAGGRGELFF. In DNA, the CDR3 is TGTGCTAGTGGACGCAGACTAGCGGGAGGCCGCGGGGAGCTGTTTTTT.

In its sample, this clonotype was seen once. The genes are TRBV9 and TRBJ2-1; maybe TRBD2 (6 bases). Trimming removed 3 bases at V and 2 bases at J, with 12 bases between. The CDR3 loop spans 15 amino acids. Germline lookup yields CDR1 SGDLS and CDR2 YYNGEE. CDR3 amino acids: CASSDRLVPYNEQFF. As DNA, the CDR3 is TGTGCCAGCAGCGATAGACTAGTTCCCTACAATGAGCAGTTCTTC.

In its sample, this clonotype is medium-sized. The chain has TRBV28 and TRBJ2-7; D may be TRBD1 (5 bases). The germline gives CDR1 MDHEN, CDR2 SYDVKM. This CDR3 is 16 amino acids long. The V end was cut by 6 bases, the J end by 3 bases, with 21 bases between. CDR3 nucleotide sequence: TGTGCCAGCAGATGCCCGACCCTAGACAGCCTCTACGAGCAGTACGTC. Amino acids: CASRCPTLDSLYEQYV.

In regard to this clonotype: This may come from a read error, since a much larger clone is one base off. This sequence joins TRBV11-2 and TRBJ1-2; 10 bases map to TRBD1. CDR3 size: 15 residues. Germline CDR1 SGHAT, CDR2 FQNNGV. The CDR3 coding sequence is TGTGCCAACAGCCGCGGACAGGGGGCTAACTATGGCTACACCTTC. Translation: CANSRGQGANYGYTF.

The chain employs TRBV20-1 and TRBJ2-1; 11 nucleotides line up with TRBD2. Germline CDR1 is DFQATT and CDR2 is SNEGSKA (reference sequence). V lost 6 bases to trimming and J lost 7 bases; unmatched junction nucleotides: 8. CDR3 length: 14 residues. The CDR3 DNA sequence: TGCAGTGCCCCGACTAGCGGGAACGTAAATGAGCAGTTCTTC. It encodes CSAPTSGNVNEQFF.

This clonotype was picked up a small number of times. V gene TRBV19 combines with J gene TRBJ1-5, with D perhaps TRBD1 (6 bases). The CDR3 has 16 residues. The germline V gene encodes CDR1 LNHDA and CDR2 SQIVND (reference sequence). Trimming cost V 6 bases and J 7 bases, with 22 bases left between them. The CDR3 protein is CASSLTGAGAGQPQHF. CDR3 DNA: TGTGCCAGTAGCCTTACCGGGGCAGGGGCAGGGCAGCCCCAGCATTTT.

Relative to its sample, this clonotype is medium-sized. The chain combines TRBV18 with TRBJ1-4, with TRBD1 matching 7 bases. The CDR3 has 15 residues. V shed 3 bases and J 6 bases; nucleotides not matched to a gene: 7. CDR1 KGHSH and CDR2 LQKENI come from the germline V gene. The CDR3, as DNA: TGTGCCAGCTCACCGAGACAGGGCTTGCATGAAAAACTGTTTTTT. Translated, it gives CASSPRQGLHEKLFF. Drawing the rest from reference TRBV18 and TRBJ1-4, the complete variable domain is NAGVMQNPRHLVRRRGQEARLRCSPMKGHSHVYWYRQLPEEGLKFMVYLQKENIIDESGMPKERFSAEFPKEGPSILRIQQVVRGDSAAYFCASSPRQGLHEKLFFGSGTQLSVL.

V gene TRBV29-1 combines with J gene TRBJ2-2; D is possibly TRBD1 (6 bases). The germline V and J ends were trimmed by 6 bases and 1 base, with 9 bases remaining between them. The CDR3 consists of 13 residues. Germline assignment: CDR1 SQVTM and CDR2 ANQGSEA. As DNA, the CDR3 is TGCAGCGTCCCGGACAGGAACACCGGGGAGCTGTTTTTT. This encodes CSVPDRNTGELFF.

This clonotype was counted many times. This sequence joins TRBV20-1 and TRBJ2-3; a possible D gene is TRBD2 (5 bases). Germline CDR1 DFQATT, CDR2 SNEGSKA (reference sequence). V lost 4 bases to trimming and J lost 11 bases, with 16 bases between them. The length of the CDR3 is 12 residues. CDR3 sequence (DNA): TGCAGTGCTACCATCACGTCGGGGAAGCAGTATTTT. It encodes CSATITSGKQYF.

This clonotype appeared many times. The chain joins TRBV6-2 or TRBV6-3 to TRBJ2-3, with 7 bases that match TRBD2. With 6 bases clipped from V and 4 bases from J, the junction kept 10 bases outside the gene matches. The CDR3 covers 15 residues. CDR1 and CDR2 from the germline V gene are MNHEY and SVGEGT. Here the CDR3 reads CASRNIQRGADTQYF. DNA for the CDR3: TGTGCCAGCAGGAACATCCAGCGGGGCGCAGATACGCAGTATTTT.

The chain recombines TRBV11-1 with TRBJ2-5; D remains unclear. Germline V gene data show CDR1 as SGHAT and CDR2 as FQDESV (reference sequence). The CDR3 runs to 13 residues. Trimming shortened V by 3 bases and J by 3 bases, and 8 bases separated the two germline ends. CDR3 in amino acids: CASSLIAKETQYF. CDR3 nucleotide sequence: TGTGCCAGCAGCTTGATAGCAAAAGAGACCCAGTACTTC.

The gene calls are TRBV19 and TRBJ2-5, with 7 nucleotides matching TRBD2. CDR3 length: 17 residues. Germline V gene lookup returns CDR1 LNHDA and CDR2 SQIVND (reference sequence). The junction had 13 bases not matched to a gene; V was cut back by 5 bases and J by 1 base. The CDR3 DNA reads TGTGCCAGTAGTGCGGTTGGAGGCGGGAGCGTCCAAGAGACCCAGTACTTC. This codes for CASSAVGGGSVQETQYF. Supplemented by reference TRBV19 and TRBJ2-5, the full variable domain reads DGGITQSPKYLFRKEGQNVTLSCEQNLNHDAMYWYRQDPGQGLRLIYYSQIVNDFQKGDIAEGYSVSREKKESFPLTVTSAQKNPTAFYLCASSAVGGGSVQETQYFGPGTRLLVL.

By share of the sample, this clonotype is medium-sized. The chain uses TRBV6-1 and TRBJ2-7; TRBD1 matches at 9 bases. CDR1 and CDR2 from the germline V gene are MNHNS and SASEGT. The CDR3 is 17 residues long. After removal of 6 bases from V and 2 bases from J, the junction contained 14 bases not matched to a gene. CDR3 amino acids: CASRFLPGQGTPYEQYF. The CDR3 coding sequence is TGTGCCAGCAGATTCCTTCCGGGACAGGGTACTCCCTACGAGCAGTACTTC.

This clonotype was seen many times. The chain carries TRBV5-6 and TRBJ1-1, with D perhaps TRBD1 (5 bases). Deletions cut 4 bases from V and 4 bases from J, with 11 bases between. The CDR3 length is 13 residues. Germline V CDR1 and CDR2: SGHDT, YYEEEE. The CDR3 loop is CASSQWGGTEAFF. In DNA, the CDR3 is TGTGCCAGCAGCCAGTGGGGGGGCACTGAAGCTTTCTTT.